What follows describes a single T cell receptor (beta chain). This record belongs to a study of T cell responses to AZD1222 COVID-19 vaccine. Study details: Second doses at about 4 or about 12 weeks were pooled.

Assay: immunoSEQ multiplex PCR; the TCRdb copy retains only in-frame clones and omits some. Among 95,000 to 150,000 clones listed, 80% to 90% were seen once. This CDR3 has 14 amino acids. CDR1 and CDR2 (germline): SGHNT, YENEEA. Trimming cost V 3 bases and J 0 bases, with 9 bases left between them. This sample comprised peripheral blood, obtained on day 0 of AZD1222 vaccination. The TCR originated in an adult in good health. This chain uses TRBV11-3 with TRBJ2-7; no clear D gene. The CDR3 DNA sequence: TGTGCCAGCAGCTTTGATAGTAGCTCCTACGAGCAGTACTTC. It yields the protein CASSFDSSSYEQYF. The entire variable domain, with the rest obtained from reference TRBV11-3 and TRBJ2-7, is as follows: EAGVVQSPRYKIIEKKQPVAFWCNPISGHNTLYWYLQNLGQGPELLIRYENEEAVDDSQLPKDRFSAERLKGVDSTLKIQPAELGDSAVYLCASSFDSSSYEQYFGPGTRLTVT.